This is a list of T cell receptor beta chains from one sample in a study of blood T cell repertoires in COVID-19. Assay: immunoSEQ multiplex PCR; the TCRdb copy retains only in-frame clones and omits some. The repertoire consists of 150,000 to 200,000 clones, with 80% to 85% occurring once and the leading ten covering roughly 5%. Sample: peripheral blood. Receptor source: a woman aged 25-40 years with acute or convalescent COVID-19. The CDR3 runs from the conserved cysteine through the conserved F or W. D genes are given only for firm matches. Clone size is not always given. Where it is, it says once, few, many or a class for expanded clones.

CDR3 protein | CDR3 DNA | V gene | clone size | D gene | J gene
CASSEARGSGNTIYF | TGTGCCAGCAGTGAAGCGCGAGGTTCGGGAAACACCATATATTTT | TRBV2 | - | - | TRBJ1-3
CASSLLGGTGYNEQFF | TGTGCCAGCAGCTTACTAGGCGGGACAGGCTACAATGAGCAGTTCTTC | TRBV11-1 | - | TRBD1 | TRBJ2-1
CASSLVGVRGHSGANVLTF | TGTGCCAGCAGCTTGGTAGGGGTCCGTGGGCATTCTGGGGCCAACGTCCTGACTTTC | TRBV5-4 | - | - | TRBJ2-6
CASSLARQGLHGNTIYF | TGTGCCAGCAGCTTAGCGAGACAGGGTCTCCATGGAAACACCATATATTTT | TRBV7-2 | - | TRBD1 | TRBJ1-3
CASSQDLNRNTEAFF | TGCGCCAGCAGCCAAGATCTGAACAGAAACACTGAAGCTTTCTTT | TRBV4-3 | - | - | TRBJ1-1
CASSYGDSSALEAFF | TGTGCCAGCAGTTATGGAGACAGCTCTGCACTTGAAGCTTTCTTT | TRBV6-5 | - | - | TRBJ1-1
CASSLLGGPPHEQYF | TGTGCCAGCAGTCTCCTCGGGGGGCCACCCCACGAGCAGTACTTC | TRBV6-2/TRBV6-3 | - | - | TRBJ2-7
CAISDQNYGYTF | TGTGCCATCAGTGATCAAAACTATGGCTACACCTTC | TRBV10-3 | - | - | TRBJ1-2
CASSLGYRNNEQFF | TGTGCCAGCAGCTTAGGATACAGAAACAATGAGCAGTTCTTC | TRBV7-9 | - | - | TRBJ2-1
CASSLEARSRNEQFF | TGTGCCAGCAGCTTAGAGGCTAGGAGCCGCAATGAGCAGTTCTTC | TRBV7-2 | - | - | TRBJ2-1
CASSPGRDALNEQFF | TGTGCCAGCTCACCCGGACGGGATGCGCTGAATGAGCAGTTCTTC | TRBV18 | - | - | TRBJ2-1
CSVPPGQGRRGNTEAFF | TGCAGCGTGCCGCCGGGACAGGGAAGACGAGGGAACACTGAAGCTTTCTTT | TRBV29-1 | - | TRBD1 | TRBJ1-1
CASSPGGVSGYTF | TGTGCCAGCAGTCCCGGGGGGGTTTCTGGCTACACCTTC | TRBV28 | - | - | TRBJ1-2
CASSPGRSRPTQYF | TGTGCCAGCAGCCCGGGGAGGTCACGGCCGACCCAGTACTTC | TRBV11-2 | - | - | TRBJ2-5
CASSRSQHYSGNTIYF | TGTGCCAGCAGCCGCTCGCAACACTACTCTGGAAACACCATATATTTT | TRBV28 | - | - | TRBJ1-3
CASSLTRTGEAFF | TGTGCCAGCAGCTTAACGAGGACAGGGGAAGCTTTCTTT | TRBV11-3 | - | TRBD1 | TRBJ1-1
CASSPPGQGEYGYTF | TGTGCCAGCAGCCCGCCCGGACAGGGCGAGTATGGCTACACCTTC | TRBV5-4 | - | TRBD1 | TRBJ1-2
CASSKARQGRRANSPLHF | TGTGCCAGCAGCAAGGCGAGACAGGGCCGGCGGGCCAATTCACCCCTCCACTTT | TRBV21-1 | - | - | TRBJ1-6
CASRIFRGGTDTQYF | TGTGCCAGCAGGATTTTTCGGGGGGGCACAGATACGCAGTATTTT | TRBV25-1 | - | TRBD2 | TRBJ2-3
CASSPRSGFYNSPLHF | TGCGCCAGCAGCCCCCGATCGGGGTTTTACAATTCACCCCTCCACTTT | TRBV4-3 | - | - | TRBJ1-6
CASSPKASGRGYEQYF | TGTGCCAGCTCACCCAAGGCTAGCGGGAGAGGTTACGAGCAGTACTTC | TRBV18 | - | TRBD2 | TRBJ2-7
CASSNPPLADRVSNYGYTF | TGTGCCAGTAGTAATCCCCCTCTGGCGGACAGGGTTTCCAACTATGGCTACACCTTC | TRBV19 | - | TRBD1 | TRBJ1-2
CSVGGRLETQYF | TGCAGCGTTGGGGGCAGGTTAGAGACCCAGTACTTC | TRBV29-1 | few | - | TRBJ2-5
CASSLGQGVTQYF | TGTGCCAGCAGCTTAGGACAGGGAGTGACCCAGTACTTC | TRBV11-3 | once | TRBD1 | TRBJ2-5
CASSPGTVGNTIYF | TGTGCCAGCAGTCCCGGGACAGTTGGAAACACCATATATTTT | TRBV28 | - | TRBD1 | TRBJ1-3
CASSLVGGNTEAFF | TGTGCCAGCAGCTTAGTAGGGGGAAACACTGAAGCTTTCTTT | TRBV7-9 | - | - | TRBJ1-1
CASSRGTGGHEQFF | TGTGCCAGCAGTCGCGGGACAGGGGGTCATGAGCAGTTCTTC | TRBV5-6 | - | TRBD1 | TRBJ2-1
CASSPPSRGNEQFF | TGTGCCAGCAGCCCCCCATCCAGGGGCAATGAGCAGTTCTTC | TRBV7-2 | - | - | TRBJ2-1
CASLSGGGYEQYF | TGTGCCAGCCTTAGTGGGGGAGGCTACGAGCAGTACTTC | TRBV28 | - | - | TRBJ2-7
CASSLIRTVDEQFF | TGTGCCAGCAGCCTAATCCGAACAGTGGATGAGCAGTTCTTC | TRBV7-9 | - | - | TRBJ2-1
CSASYTDTQYF | TGCAGTGCTAGCTACACAGATACGCAGTATTTT | TRBV20-1 | - | - | TRBJ2-3
CASSAGLAGGNNEQFF | TGTGCCAGCAGCGCAGGACTAGCGGGAGGAAACAATGAGCAGTTCTTC | TRBV11-3 | - | TRBD2 | TRBJ2-1
CASSPWPGYGTDTQYF | TGTGCCAGCAGCCCCTGGCCCGGGTACGGCACAGATACGCAGTATTTT | TRBV7-2 | - | - | TRBJ2-3
CASSVAGGRMETQYF | TGTGCCAGCAGCGTAGCGGGGGGGCGTATGGAGACCCAGTACTTC | TRBV7-2 | - | TRBD2 | TRBJ2-5
CASSSPGLAGETQYF | TGTGCCAGCAGCTCACCGGGACTAGCGGGGGAGACCCAGTACTTC | TRBV5-5 | - | TRBD2 | TRBJ2-5
CASSFLAGGPDTQYF | TGTGCCAGCAGCTTTCTAGCGGGAGGGCCAGATACGCAGTATTTT | TRBV11-1 | once | TRBD2 | TRBJ2-3
CASTISGGSPLHF | TGTGCCAGCACCATTAGCGGAGGTTCACCCCTCCACTTT | TRBV27 | - | - | TRBJ1-6
CAWSAGALHSYGYTF | TGTGCCTGGAGTGCGGGAGCACTCCACTCCTATGGCTACACCTTC | TRBV30 | few | - | TRBJ1-2
CASSSPGTSGRIPHEQYF | TGTGCCAGCAGTAGTCCCGGGACTAGCGGGAGGATCCCCCACGAGCAGTACTTC | TRBV28 | - | TRBD2 | TRBJ2-7